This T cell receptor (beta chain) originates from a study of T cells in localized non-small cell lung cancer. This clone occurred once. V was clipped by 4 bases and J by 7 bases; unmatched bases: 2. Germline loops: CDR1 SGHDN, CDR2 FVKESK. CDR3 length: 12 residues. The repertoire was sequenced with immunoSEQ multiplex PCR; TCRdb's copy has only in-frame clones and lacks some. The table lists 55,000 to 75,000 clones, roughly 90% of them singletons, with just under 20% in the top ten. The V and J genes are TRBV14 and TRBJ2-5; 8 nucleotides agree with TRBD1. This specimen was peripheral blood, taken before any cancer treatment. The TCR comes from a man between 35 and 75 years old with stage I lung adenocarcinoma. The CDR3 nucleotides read TGTGCCAGCAGCCCAGACAGGGGGACCCAGTACTTC. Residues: CASSPDRGTQYF.